This T cell receptor (beta chain) was captured in a study of neurological immune-mediated disorders. Concerning this clonotype itself: The antigen remains undetermined.

With 10-nucleotide random UMIs included, cDNA was synthesized by 5'RACE. Sequencing runs each generated in excess of 160 million TCR-beta sequences derived from 15-18 subjects. TCRdb processed the 5' RACE reads anew with MiXCR; each CDR3 protein has one entry. Seen here are 30,000 to 35,000 distinct CDR3 sequences, approximately 22% observed once, and the top ten hold 25% to 30%. Study-wide results and limits: Multiple sclerosis was found to have the least TCR clonal expansion, below healthy controls, and HTLV-1-associated myelopathy the most.

Trimming took 6 bases from V and 5 from J, leaving 16 bases between them. CDR1 and CDR2 from the germline V gene are MNHEY and SMNVEV (reference sequence). This CDR3 contains 15 residues. The chain employs TRBV27 and TRBJ1-4; unclear D gene. Sequenced input: CD4+ T cells from blood. This clonotype was sampled from a man aged 50 to 59 with HTLV-1-associated myelopathy (HAM/TSP). The CDR3, as DNA: TGTGCCAGCAGCCGAGGGCTTTTTCCGAATGAAAAACTGTTTTTT. Amino acid sequence: CASSRGLFPNEKLFF.